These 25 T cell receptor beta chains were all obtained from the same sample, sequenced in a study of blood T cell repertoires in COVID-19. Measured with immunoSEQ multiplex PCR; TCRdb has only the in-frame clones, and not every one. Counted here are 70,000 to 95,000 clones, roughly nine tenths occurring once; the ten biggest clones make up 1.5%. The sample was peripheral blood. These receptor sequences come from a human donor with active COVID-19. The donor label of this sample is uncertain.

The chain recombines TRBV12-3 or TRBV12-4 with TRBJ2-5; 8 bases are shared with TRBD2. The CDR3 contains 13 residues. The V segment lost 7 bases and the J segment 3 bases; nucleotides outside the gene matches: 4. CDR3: CASTSGGKETQYF. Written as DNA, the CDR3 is TGTGCCAGCACCTCGGGGGGGAAAGAGACCCAGTACTTC.

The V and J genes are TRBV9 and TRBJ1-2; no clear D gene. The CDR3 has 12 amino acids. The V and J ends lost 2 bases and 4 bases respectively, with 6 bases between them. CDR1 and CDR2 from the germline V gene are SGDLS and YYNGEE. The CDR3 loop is CASSVAGYGYTF. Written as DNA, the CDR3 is TGTGCCAGCAGCGTGGCGGGCTATGGCTACACCTTC.

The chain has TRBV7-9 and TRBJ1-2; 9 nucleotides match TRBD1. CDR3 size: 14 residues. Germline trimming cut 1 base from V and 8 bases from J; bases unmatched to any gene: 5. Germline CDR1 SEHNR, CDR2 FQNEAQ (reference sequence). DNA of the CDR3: TGTGCCAGCAGCTTAGGGACAGGGGCAGAAGGCTACACCTTC. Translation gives CASSLGTGAEGYTF. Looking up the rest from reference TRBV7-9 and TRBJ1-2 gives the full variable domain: DTGVSQNPRHKITKRGQNVTFRCDPISEHNRLYWYRQTLGQGPEFLTYFQNEAQLEKSRLLSDRFSAERPKGSFSTLEIQRTEQGDSAMYLCASSLGTGAEGYTFGSGTRLTVV.

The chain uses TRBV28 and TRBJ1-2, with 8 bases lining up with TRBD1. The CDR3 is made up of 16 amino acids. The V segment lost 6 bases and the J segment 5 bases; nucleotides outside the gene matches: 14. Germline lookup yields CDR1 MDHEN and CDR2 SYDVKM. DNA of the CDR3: TGTGCCAGCAGACCTTTCCGGACAGGGCCGGCTTATGGCTACACCTTC. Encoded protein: CASRPFRTGPAYGYTF.

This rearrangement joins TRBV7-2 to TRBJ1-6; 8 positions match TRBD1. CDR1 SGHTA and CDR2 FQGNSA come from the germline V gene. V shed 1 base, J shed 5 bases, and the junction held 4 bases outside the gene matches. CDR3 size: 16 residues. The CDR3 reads CASSLVPGQDNSPLHF. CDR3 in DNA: TGTGCCAGCAGCTTAGTCCCGGGACAGGATAATTCACCCCTCCACTTT.

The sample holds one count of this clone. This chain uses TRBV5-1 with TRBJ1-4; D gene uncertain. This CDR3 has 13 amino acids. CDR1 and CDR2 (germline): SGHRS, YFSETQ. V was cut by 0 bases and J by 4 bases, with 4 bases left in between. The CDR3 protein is CASSLANNEKLFF. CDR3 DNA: TGCGCCAGCAGCTTGGCCAATAATGAAAAACTGTTTTTT.

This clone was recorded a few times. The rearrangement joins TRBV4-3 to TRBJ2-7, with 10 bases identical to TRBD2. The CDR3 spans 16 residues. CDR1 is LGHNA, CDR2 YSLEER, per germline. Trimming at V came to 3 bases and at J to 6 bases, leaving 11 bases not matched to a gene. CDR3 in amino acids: CASSHLRLAGLSEQYF. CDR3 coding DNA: TGCGCCAGCAGCCATTTACGACTAGCGGGTTTAAGCGAGCAGTACTTC.

As DNA, the CDR3 is TGTGCCAGTAGTATGGGCCCCGGTGCCGAGCAGTACTTC. The encoded protein is CASSMGPGAEQYF. The V gene is TRBV19, the J gene TRBJ2-7; D gene unclear. Trimming took 3 bases from V and 6 from J, leaving 12 bases between them. Germline lookup yields CDR1 LNHDA and CDR2 SQIVND (reference sequence). The CDR3 has 13 amino acids.

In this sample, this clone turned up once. The CDR3 reads CASSVGSDSPLHF. Written as DNA, the CDR3 is TGCGCCAGCTCGGTTGGTAGTGATTCACCCCTCCACTTT. The V call is TRBV10-1, the J call TRBJ1-6; D is uncertain. The V and J ends lost 8 bases and 8 bases respectively, with 13 bases between them. This CDR3 spans 13 amino acids. Germline lookup yields CDR1 WNHNN and CDR2 SYGVQD (reference sequence).

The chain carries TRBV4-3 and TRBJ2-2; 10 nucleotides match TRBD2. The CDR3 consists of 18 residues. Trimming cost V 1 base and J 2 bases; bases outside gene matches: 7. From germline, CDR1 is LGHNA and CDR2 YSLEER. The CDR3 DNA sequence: TGCGCCAGCAGCCAAGCGGCTAGCGGGGGCTTAAACACCGGGGAGCTGTTTTTT. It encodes CASSQAASGGLNTGELFF.

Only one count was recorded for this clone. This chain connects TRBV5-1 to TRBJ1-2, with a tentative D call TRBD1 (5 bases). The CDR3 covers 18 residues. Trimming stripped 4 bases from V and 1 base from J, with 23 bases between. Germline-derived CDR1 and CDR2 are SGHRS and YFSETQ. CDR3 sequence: CASSLEGFGRLINYGYTF. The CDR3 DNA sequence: TGCGCCAGCAGCCTGGAGGGGTTCGGGCGGCTTATTAACTATGGCTACACCTTC.

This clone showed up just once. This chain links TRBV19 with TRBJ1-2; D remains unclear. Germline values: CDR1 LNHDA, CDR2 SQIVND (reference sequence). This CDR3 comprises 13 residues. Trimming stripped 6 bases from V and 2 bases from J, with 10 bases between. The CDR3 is CASRRSANYGYTF. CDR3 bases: TGTGCCAGTAGGAGAAGCGCCAACTATGGCTACACCTTC.

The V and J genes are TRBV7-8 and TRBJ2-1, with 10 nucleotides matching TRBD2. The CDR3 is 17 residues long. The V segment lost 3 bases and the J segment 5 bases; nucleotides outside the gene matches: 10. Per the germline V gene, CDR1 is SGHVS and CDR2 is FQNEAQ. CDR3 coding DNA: TGTGCCAGCAGCTTGATAGCGGGGGGTCTCCTTGACAATGAGCAGTTCTTC. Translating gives CASSLIAGGLLDNEQFF.

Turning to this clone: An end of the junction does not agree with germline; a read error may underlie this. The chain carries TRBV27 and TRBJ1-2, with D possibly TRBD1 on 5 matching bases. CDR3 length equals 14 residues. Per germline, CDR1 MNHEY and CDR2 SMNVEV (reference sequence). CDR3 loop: CATSTWGGASGYTF. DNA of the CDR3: TGTGCCACCAGTACTTGGGGAGGGGCCAGTGGCTACACCTTC.

The CDR3 bases are TGTGCCAGCAGATCGGACTGGGATTGGGGTGACAATGAGCAGTTCTTC. Translated, it gives CASRSDWDWGDNEQFF. This chain joins TRBV14 and TRBJ2-1, with D perhaps TRBD2 (5 bases). V was clipped by 6 bases and J by 5 bases, with 20 bases between them. The CDR3 is 16 residues long. Looked up from germline, CDR1 is SGHDN and CDR2 is FVKESK. Full variable domain (rest looked up from reference TRBV14 and TRBJ2-1): EAGVTQFPSHSVIEKGQTVTLRCDPISGHDNLYWYRRVMGKEIKFLLHFVKESKQDESGMPNNRFLAERTGGTYSTLKVQPAELEDSGVYFCASRSDWDWGDNEQFFGPGTRLTVL.

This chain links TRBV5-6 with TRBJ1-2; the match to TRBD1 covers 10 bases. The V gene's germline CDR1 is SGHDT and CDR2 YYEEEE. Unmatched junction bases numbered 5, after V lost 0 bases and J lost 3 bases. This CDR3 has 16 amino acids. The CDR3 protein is CASSLGPTGGYYGYTF. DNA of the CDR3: TGTGCCAGCAGCTTGGGGCCGACAGGGGGCTACTATGGCTACACCTTC.

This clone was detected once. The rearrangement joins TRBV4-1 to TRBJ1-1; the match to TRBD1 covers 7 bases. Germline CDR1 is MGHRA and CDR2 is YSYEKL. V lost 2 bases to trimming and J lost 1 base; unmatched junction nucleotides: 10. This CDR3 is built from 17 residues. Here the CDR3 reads CASSQKTGTVGNTEAFF. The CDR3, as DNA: TGCGCCAGCAGCCAAAAGACCGGGACAGTGGGGAACACTGAAGCTTTCTTT.

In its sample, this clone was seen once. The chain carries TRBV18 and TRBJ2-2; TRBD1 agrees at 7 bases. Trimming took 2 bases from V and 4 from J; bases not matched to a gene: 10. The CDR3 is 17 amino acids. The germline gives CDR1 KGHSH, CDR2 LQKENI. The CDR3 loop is CASSPDLRGRFTGELFF. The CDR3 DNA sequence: TGTGCCAGCTCACCAGACCTGAGGGGGCGGTTCACCGGGGAGCTGTTTTTT.

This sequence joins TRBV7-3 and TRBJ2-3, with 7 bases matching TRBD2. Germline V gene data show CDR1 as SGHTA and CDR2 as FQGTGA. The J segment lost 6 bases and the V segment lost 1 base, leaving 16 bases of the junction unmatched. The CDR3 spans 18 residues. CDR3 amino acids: CASSLSIAGRTRRDTQYF. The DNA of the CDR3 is TGTGCCAGCAGCTTAAGTATCGCCGGGCGGACTAGGCGGGATACGCAGTATTTT.

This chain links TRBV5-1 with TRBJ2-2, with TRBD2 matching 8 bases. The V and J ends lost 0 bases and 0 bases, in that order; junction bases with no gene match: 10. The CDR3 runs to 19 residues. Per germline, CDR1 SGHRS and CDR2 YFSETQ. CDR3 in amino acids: CASSLGLLPGGTNTGELFF. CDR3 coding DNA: TGCGCCAGCAGCTTGGGATTGTTGCCGGGGGGGACGAACACCGGGGAGCTGTTTTTT.

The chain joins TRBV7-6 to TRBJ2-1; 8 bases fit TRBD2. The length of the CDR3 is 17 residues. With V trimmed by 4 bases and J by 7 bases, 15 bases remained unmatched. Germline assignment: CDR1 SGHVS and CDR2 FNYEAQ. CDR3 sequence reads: CASSSKLGGTRRNEQFF. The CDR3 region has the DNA TGTGCCAGCAGCTCAAAATTAGGGGGGACTAGGCGTAATGAGCAGTTCTTC.

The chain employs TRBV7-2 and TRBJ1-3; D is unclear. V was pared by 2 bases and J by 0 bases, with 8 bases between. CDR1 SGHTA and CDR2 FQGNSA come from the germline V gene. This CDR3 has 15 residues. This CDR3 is CASSLNQISGNTIYF. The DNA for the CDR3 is TGTGCCAGCAGCTTAAATCAGATCTCTGGAAACACCATATATTTT.

As DNA, the CDR3 is TGTGCCAGCAGCTCCCCGACCCCCACAGGGAGCGGCTACACCTTC. The encoded protein is CASSSPTPTGSGYTF. The chain recombines TRBV5-6 with TRBJ1-2; possible D gene TRBD1, 6 bases. V lost 3 bases and J 8 bases, leaving 20 bases between the germline ends. The CDR3 sequence is 15 residues long. Germline assignment: CDR1 SGHDT and CDR2 YYEEEE.

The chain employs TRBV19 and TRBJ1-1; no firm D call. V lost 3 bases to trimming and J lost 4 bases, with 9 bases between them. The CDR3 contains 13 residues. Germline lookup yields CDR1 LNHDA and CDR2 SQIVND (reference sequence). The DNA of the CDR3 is TGTGCCAGTAGTATCCTAGGCAGCACTGAAGCTTTCTTT. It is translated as CASSILGSTEAFF.

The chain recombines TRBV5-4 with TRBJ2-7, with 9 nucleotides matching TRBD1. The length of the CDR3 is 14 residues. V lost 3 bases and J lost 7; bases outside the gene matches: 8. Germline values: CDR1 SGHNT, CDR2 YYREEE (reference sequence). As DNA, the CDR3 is TGTGCCAGCAGCTCCCCCGGGACAGGGCTGGAGCAGTACTTC. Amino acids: CASSSPGTGLEQYF.